The following is a T cell receptor (beta chain) sequence with its context. CDR1 and CDR2 (germline): MNHNY, SVGAGI (reference sequence). The CDR3 has 14 amino acids. The V end was cut by 6 bases, the J end by 2 bases, with 12 bases between. The sample belongs to a study of shared clonotypes between healthy human individuals. Method: immunoSEQ multiplex PCR; TCRdb's copy keeps in-frame clones and lacks some. The table includes approximately 2.1 million clones, 85% to 95% detected once. This clonotype was sampled from a man between 18 and 35 years old in good health. Some clones in this sample may be carry-over from other donors' samples. This sequence joins TRBV6-6 and TRBJ2-3, with TRBD1 as a possible D gene (6 bases). The specimen was naive CD4+ T cells from PBMCs. Subset described: CD45RA+ positively selected. CDR3 coding DNA: TGTGCCAGCAGCTGGGGACAAGCCACAGATACGCAGTATTTT. As protein: CASSWGQATDTQYF.